Each of the 5 T cell receptor beta chains below was sequenced from the same sample in a study of T-cell reconstitution after alpha-beta-depleted transplantation in children (dated by TCRdb to 2016 to 2017). Library creation used PCR. Sequencer: Illumina HiSeq 2500. TCR library preparation used molecular barcoding, with unique molecular identifiers applied to normalize quantification of the TCRbeta repertoire. In-frame beta chains were kept once TCRdb had trimmed the public reads at Q25 with fastp and called clones with MiXCR. All rows with the same CDR3 protein become a single entry with the most common DNA and genes. Counted in this sample were 95,000 to 150,000 distinct CDR3 sequences; approximately 22% of them appeared once. Over 9.5% of the sample goes to the ten largest clones. The treatment or condition label here, explained by the study, means: allogeneic hematopoietic cell transplantation with graft depleted of TCRalphabeta T cells and CD19 B cells.

Sequencing used PBMCs, mostly from graft donor cells, obtained 180 days after TCRalphabeta/CD19-depleted stem cell transplant. The origin of the receptors is a male patient between 2 and 15 years old who had a stem cell transplant for chronic granulomatous disease, so the T cells may come from the graft donor.

This clonotype was observed a few times. V gene TRBV5-5 combines with J gene TRBJ2-2, with D possibly TRBD1 on 5 matching bases. The CDR3 is 17 residues long. V lost 0 bases to trimming and J lost 0 bases, with 12 bases between them. Germline CDR1 is SGHKS and CDR2 is YYEKEE (reference sequence). DNA of the CDR3: TGTGCCAGCAGCTTGGCGAAGACAGTGTCGAACACCGGGGAGCTGTTTTTT. This encodes CASSLAKTVSNTGELFF.

The chain couples TRBV7-3 to TRBJ2-3; TRBD2 is a possible D gene (6 bases). The CDR3 totals 13 residues. Deletions cut 4 bases from V and 10 bases from J, with 15 bases between. Germline CDR1 is SGHTA and CDR2 is FQGTGA. The CDR3 region is CASSSNSGLAQYF. The DNA of the CDR3 is TGTGCCAGCAGCTCGAACTCGGGACTTGCGCAGTATTTT.

This clonotype has just a few counts. The V call is TRBV29-1, the J call TRBJ2-7, with 7 bases matching TRBD1. Germline loops: CDR1 SQVTM, CDR2 ANQGSEA. The ends lost 7 bases at V and 3 bases at J; junction bases unmatched: 9. This CDR3 contains 13 residues. CDR3 sequence (DNA): TGCAGCGCCACGGCGGACAGGTTCTACGAGCAGTACTTC. The encoded protein is CSATADRFYEQYF.

The chain couples TRBV28 to TRBJ2-1, with 13 positions matching TRBD2. Germline lookup yields CDR1 MDHEN and CDR2 SYDVKM. CDR3 length: 14 residues. Unmatched junction bases numbered 7, after V lost 8 bases and J lost 9 bases. DNA for the CDR3: TGTGCCAGCCGATCGGGACTAGCGGGACGTGAGCAGTTCTTC. Its translation is CASRSGLAGREQFF.

The chain carries TRBV7-2 and TRBJ2-1; TRBD2 is a possible D gene (5 bases). The CDR3 is 11 residues long. V lost 6 bases and J lost 10, with 10 bases in between. Germline V CDR1 and CDR2: SGHTA, FQGNSA. CDR3 sequence reads: CASRLEDEQFF. In DNA, the CDR3 is TGTGCCAGCAGGTTGGAGGACGAGCAGTTCTTC.